The 18 T cell receptor beta chains presented below share a single source sample, sequenced in a study of read filtering for tumor transcriptome and immune sequencing. This library used roughly 430 ng RNA and molecular barcoded adaptors spanning alpha/delta and beta/gamma chains. TCRdb reprocessed the reads with MiXCR, giving one entry per CDR3 protein. The table includes nearly 60,000 distinct CDR3 sequences, 9% to 15% detected once. The sequenced sample consisted of a population of CD138-negative cells sorted from bone marrow. The receptor source for this set is a donor aged 40 or over with multiple myeloma.

This clonotype was counted ten times or more. The chain's CDR3 is CASSPRTGGVSMSYNEQFF. The DNA of the CDR3 is TGTGCCAGCAGCCCGAGGACAGGGGGCGTCTCTATGTCCTACAATGAGCAGTTCTTC. The V and J genes are TRBV7-8 and TRBJ2-1, with 11 bases that match TRBD1. The CDR3 runs 19 residues. Germline CDR1 is SGHVS and CDR2 is FQNEAQ. V lost 5 bases, J lost 1 base, and 13 bases stayed unmatched.

The table lists this clonotype with many counts. The rearrangement links TRBV20-1 to TRBJ2-3, with D perhaps assigned TRBD1 or TRBD2 (6 bases each). Germline CDR1 DFQATT, CDR2 SNEGSKA (reference sequence). V lost 0 bases and J 0 bases, leaving 16 bases between the germline ends. This CDR3 region has 17 residues. The CDR3 sequence: CSARDASQGTSTDTQYF. In nucleotides, the CDR3 is TGCAGTGCTAGAGATGCCTCCCAGGGGACTAGCACAGATACGCAGTATTTT.

In its sample, this clonotype was seen many times. The genes are TRBV7-9 and TRBJ1-5, with TRBD1 matching 9 bases. Unmatched junction bases numbered 8, after V lost 4 bases and J lost 1 base. Germline loops: CDR1 SEHNR, CDR2 FQNEAQ (reference sequence). This CDR3 has 17 residues. CDR3 protein: CASSWATGGGSNQPQHF. The CDR3 DNA follows: TGTGCCAGCAGCTGGGCAACAGGGGGCGGGAGCAATCAGCCCCAGCATTTT.

This clonotype was seen at least ten times. This chain uses TRBV6-5 with TRBJ2-1; D may correspond to TRBD1 or TRBD2 (5 bases each). This CDR3 has 11 residues. Trimming took 5 bases from V and 8 from J, leaving 7 bases between them. Germline CDR1 reads MNHEY; CDR2 reads SVGAGI. The CDR3 nucleotides are TGTGCCAGCAGTAGAGGGGATGAGCAGTTCTTC. Protein product: CASSRGDEQFF.

This clonotype was counted many times. The rearrangement joins TRBV7-9 to TRBJ2-6; no clear D. The germline V gene encodes CDR1 SEHNR and CDR2 FQNEAQ (reference sequence). CDR3 size: 14 residues. V was pared by 5 bases and J by 0 bases, with 5 bases between. This CDR3 reads CASSQLSGANVLTF. DNA for the CDR3: TGTGCCAGCAGCCAACTCTCTGGGGCCAACGTCCTGACTTTC. Combining the CDR3 with reference TRBV7-9 and TRBJ2-6 gives the whole variable domain DTGVSQNPRHKITKRGQNVTFRCDPISEHNRLYWYRQTLGQGPEFLTYFQNEAQLEKSRLLSDRFSAERPKGSFSTLEIQRTEQGDSAMYLCASSQLSGANVLTFGAGSRLTVL.

This clonotype was observed at least ten times. The rearrangement uses TRBV5-1 and TRBJ1-1; a weak D match, TRBD1 (5 bases). The CDR3 spans 15 residues. V was pared by 2 bases and J by 5 bases, with 16 bases between. CDR1 SGHRS and CDR2 YFSETQ come from the germline V gene. This CDR3 reads CASSFGGGPGTEAFF. The CDR3 nucleotides read TGCGCCAGCAGCTTTGGGGGAGGGCCGGGGACTGAAGCTTTCTTT.

This clonotype was counted ten times or more. V is TRBV6-5 and J is TRBJ2-7, with a weak D call TRBD2 (7 bases). Per the germline V gene, CDR1 is MNHEY and CDR2 is SVGAGI. The CDR3 sequence is 14 residues long. The V and J ends lost 8 bases and 0 bases respectively, with 14 bases between them. Here the CDR3 reads CASRKGGDSYEQYF. In DNA form, the CDR3 reads TGTGCCAGCCGGAAGGGGGGGGACTCCTACGAGCAGTACTTC.

This clonotype was found once. This sequence may be a read error, since a much larger clone differs from it by one base. CDR3 nucleotides: TGTGCCAGCAGGCTACAGGGGGGTCCCTTCAATGAGCAGTTCTTC. Residues: CASRLQGGPFNEQFF. This chain connects TRBV6-4 to TRBJ2-1, with 8 bases that match TRBD1. The CDR3 extends over 15 amino acids. Germline lookup yields CDR1 MRHNA and CDR2 SNTAGT. The trim removed 6 bases at V and 6 bases at J, leaving 10 bases unmatched.

About this clonotype itself: This may stem from a read error, because a much larger clone lies one nucleotide away. The chain couples TRBV10-3 to TRBJ1-1; maybe TRBD1 (5 bases). The CDR3 extends over 11 amino acids. The V and J ends lost 11 bases and 11 bases respectively, with 18 bases between them. Germline V gene data show CDR1 as ENHRY and CDR2 as SYGVKD. Here the CDR3 reads CAVIGHSMAFF. CDR3 in DNA: TGTGCCGTCATCGGACATTCGATGGCTTTCTTT.

For this clonotype: This probably arose from a read error, given a far larger clone one base away. This sequence joins TRBV7-2 and TRBJ2-1, with 10 bases lining up with TRBD2. Germline V gene lookup returns CDR1 SGHTA and CDR2 FQGNSA. The CDR3 is 15 amino acids. The CDR3 loop is CASSFQRGGGNEQSF. In DNA, the CDR3 is TGTGCCAGCAGCTTTCAGCGGGGGGGAGGGAATGAGCAGTCCTTC.

This clonotype was counted ten times or more. The V gene is TRBV7-9, the J gene TRBJ2-2; D is unclear. CDR1 SEHNR and CDR2 FQNEAQ come from the germline V gene (reference sequence). Deletions cut 5 bases from V and 4 bases from J, with 14 bases between. The CDR3 contains 15 residues. The CDR3 DNA reads as TGTGCCAGCAGCCCCAGAAGAGGTACCACCGGGGAGCTGTTTTTT. The encoded protein is CASSPRRGTTGELFF.

In this sample, this clonotype turned up many times. The V and J genes are TRBV19 and TRBJ2-1, with a possible D match to TRBD2 (5 bases). In germline, CDR1 is LNHDA, CDR2 SQIVND (reference sequence). V lost 6 bases, J lost 0 bases, and 12 bases lay in between. This CDR3 comprises 15 residues. This chain's CDR3 is CASREVSRSYNEQFF. The CDR3 nucleotides are TGTGCCAGTAGGGAGGTTTCTCGCTCCTACAATGAGCAGTTCTTC. Full variable domain (missing parts from reference TRBV19 and TRBJ2-1): DGGITQSPKYLFRKEGQNVTLSCEQNLNHDAMYWYRQDPGQGLRLIYYSQIVNDFQKGDIAEGYSVSREKKESFPLTVTSAQKNPTAFYLCASREVSRSYNEQFFGPGTRLTVL.

V gene TRBV7-3 combines with J gene TRBJ1-1, with D tentatively TRBD1 (6 bases). V gave up 4 bases and J gave up 5 bases, with 11 bases separating them. Germline V gene data show CDR1 as SGHTA and CDR2 as FQGTGA. CDR3 length: 13 residues. The CDR3 protein is CASSSRGGTEAFF. The CDR3 region has the DNA TGTGCCAGCAGCTCCAGGGGAGGTACTGAAGCTTTCTTT.

The V gene is TRBV3-1, the J gene TRBJ1-3; D perhaps matches TRBD1 (6 bases). Germline V gives CDR1 LGHDT, CDR2 YNNKEL (reference sequence). This CDR3 contains 16 residues. V was clipped by 4 bases and J by 0 bases, with 13 bases between them. The CDR3 region is CASSLGGPHSGNTIYF. The CDR3 DNA sequence: TGTGCCAGCAGCCTCGGGGGCCCTCACTCTGGAAACACCATATATTTT.

This clonotype has at least ten counts. The rearrangement links TRBV28 to TRBJ2-7, with TRBD2 matching over 10 bases. The CDR3 loop spans 17 amino acids. Germline loops: CDR1 MDHEN, CDR2 SYDVKM. V trimming: 6 bases; J trimming: 6 bases; junction bases outside the gene matches: 17. This CDR3 reads CASRTGGTSAGRFEQYF. DNA of the CDR3: TGTGCCAGCAGAACCGGCGGGACTAGCGCCGGGCGGTTCGAGCAGTACTTC.

There are many counts of this clonotype. The CDR3 sequence: CASSLQGRAEAFF. The CDR3 region has the DNA TGTGCCAGCAGCTTGCAGGGGAGGGCTGAAGCTTTCTTT. The chain carries TRBV5-6 and TRBJ1-1, with a possible D match to TRBD1 (6 bases). Looked up from germline, CDR1 is SGHDT and CDR2 is YYEEEE. V lost 1 base, J lost 6 bases, and 10 bases lay in between. The length of the CDR3 is 13 residues.

About this clonotype: This may be a read error, as it is one base from a much larger clone. The chain uses TRBV20-1 and TRBJ1-1; the D is unclear. This CDR3 is built from 14 residues. CDR1 and CDR2 (germline): DFQATT, SNEGSKA (reference sequence). The V gene lost 2 bases and the J gene lost 0 bases, with 10 bases spanning the gap. DNA of the CDR3: TGCAGTGCTAGACGCGGCGGGGTGAACACTGAAGCTTTCTTT. This gives the protein CSARRGGVNTEAFF.

With respect to this clonotype: This sequence may be a read error, since a much larger clone differs from it by one base. The chain employs TRBV2 and TRBJ1-2; 12 nucleotides align to TRBD1. CDR1 is SNHLY and CDR2 is FYNNEI in the germline V gene. The CDR3 is 14 residues long. The DNA for the CDR3 is TGTGTCAGCCTTTCCGGGACAGGGGGCATAGGCTACACCTTC. Translated: CVSLSGTGGIGYTF.